This T cell receptor (beta chain) was retrieved from a study of blood T cell repertoires in COVID-19. Study as a whole: Collection of acute and convalescent COVID-19 samples took place in the United States, Italy and Spain. PBMCs, B-cell-depleted T cells, or T cells provided the cDNA or gDNA that made up the material.

Seattle cases were enrolled at active infection and followed longitudinally. As regards this clone: One end of the junction does not line up with germline, which may come from a read error.

Germline-derived CDR1 and CDR2 are SGHNT and YENEEA. The CDR3 runs 14 residues. Per the authors' pipeline: Amplification from reference gene primers served as the basis for estimated nucleated cell counts. Libraries were prepared by immunoSEQ multiplex PCR; TCRdb keeps only in-frame clonotypes and omits some of them. V and J calls and clone size are given by that table; D and trimming were obtained from the DNA. The data hold about 95,000 clones, with about nine tenths observed a single time. This TCR was sampled from a man in his sixties with COVID-19, enrolled during active disease. Sequenced: peripheral blood. The chain uses TRBV11-3 and TRBJ2-1, with D possibly being TRBD2 (6 bases). CDR3 in amino acids: CASSLTGVYTEQFF. Here the CDR3 DNA reads TGTGCCAGCAGCTTAACGGGAGTGTACACTGAGCAGTTCTTC.